One and the same sample provided the 6 T cell receptor beta chains below, sequenced in a study of CD8 T cells in ankylosing spondylitis. Study-wide results and caveats: For ankylosing spondylitis blood, a TCR beta motif of 7 or 8 highly homologous variants appeared characteristic.

In TCRdb, the 5' RACE reads were re-called with MiXCR into one record per CDR3 protein. The profile shows about 390,000 distinct CDR3 sequences, around 24% of them singletons. Their cognate antigens are unknown. Sequencing was done on a sample of blood, either unsorted or a sorted T cell fraction (not recorded which). These receptors were obtained from a male donor with ankylosing spondylitis.

This clonotype came up a few times. This chain joins TRBV19 and TRBJ2-3; 7 positions match TRBD1. This CDR3 has 14 residues. V was pared by 6 bases and J by 5 bases, with 8 bases of the junction left unmatched. The germline CDR1 and CDR2 sequences are LNHDA and SQIVND (reference sequence). This CDR3 reads CASRSTGFGDTQYF. The CDR3 nucleotides are TGTGCCAGTAGATCGACAGGGTTCGGAGATACGCAGTATTTT.

This clonotype has only a few counts. The CDR3 spells CASTGGLAGGPNEQFF. In nucleotides, the CDR3 is TGCGCCAGCACCGGGGGGTTAGCGGGAGGGCCCAATGAGCAGTTCTTC. V and J are TRBV5-1 and TRBJ2-1; 11 bases agree with TRBD2. V shed 6 bases and J 6 bases; nucleotides not matched to a gene: 11. CDR1 and CDR2 from the germline V gene are SGHRS and YFSETQ. The CDR3 is 16 amino acids.

J is TRBJ2-7 and V is TRBV20-1; 8 bases are shared with TRBD2. J gave up 3 bases and V 5 bases, and 3 bases lay outside the gene matches. Germline lookup yields CDR1 DFQATT and CDR2 SNEGSKA (reference sequence). The CDR3 extends over 12 amino acids. The CDR3 loop is CSAESGGYEQYF. The CDR3 nucleotides read TGCAGTGCTGAGAGCGGGGGCTACGAGCAGTACTTC.

This clonotype has just a few counts. The genes are TRBV7-3 and TRBJ2-1, with TRBD2 matching 15 bases. In germline, CDR1 is SGHTA, CDR2 FQGTGA. CDR3 length equals 20 residues. V shed 5 bases, J shed 7 bases, and the junction held 18 bases outside the gene matches. The CDR3 DNA sequence: TGTGCCAGCAGCCTCCTCAGGACTAGCGGGAGGGTTGCTCAGTTAAATGAGCAGTTCTTC. Residues: CASSLLRTSGRVAQLNEQFF.

This clonotype was counted only a few times. The chain has TRBV7-2 and TRBJ2-7, with D possibly matching TRBD2 (5 bases). The CDR3 runs to 12 residues. V lost 2 bases, J lost 6 bases, and 8 bases lay in between. From germline, CDR1 is SGHTA and CDR2 FQGNSA. The chain's CDR3 is CASSLLAGEQYF. The CDR3, as DNA: TGTGCCAGCAGCTTACTAGCAGGCGAGCAGTACTTC.

The rearrangement joins TRBV5-6 to TRBJ2-7; a possible D gene is TRBD1 (5 bases). The V end lost 2 bases, the J end lost 4 bases, and 10 bases lay between the germline ends. The CDR3 is 13 amino acids. Germline lookup yields CDR1 SGHDT and CDR2 YYEEEE. CDR3 residues: CASSLGRVYEQYF. CDR3 in DNA: TGTGCCAGCAGCTTAGGCAGGGTTTACGAGCAGTACTTC.